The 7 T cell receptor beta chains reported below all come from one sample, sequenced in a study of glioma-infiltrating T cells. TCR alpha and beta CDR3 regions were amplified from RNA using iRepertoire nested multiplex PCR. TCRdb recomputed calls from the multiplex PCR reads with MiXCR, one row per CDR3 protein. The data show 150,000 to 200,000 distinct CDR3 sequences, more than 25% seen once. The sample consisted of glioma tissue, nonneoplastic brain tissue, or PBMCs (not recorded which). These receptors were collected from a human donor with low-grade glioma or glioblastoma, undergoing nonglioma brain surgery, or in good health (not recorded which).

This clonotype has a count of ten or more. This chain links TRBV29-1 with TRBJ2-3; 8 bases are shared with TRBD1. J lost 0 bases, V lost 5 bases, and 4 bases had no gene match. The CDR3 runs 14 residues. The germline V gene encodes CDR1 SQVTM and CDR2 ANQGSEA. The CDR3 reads CSVTGGSSTDTQYF. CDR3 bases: TGCAGCGTTACAGGGGGGTCTAGCACAGATACGCAGTATTTT.

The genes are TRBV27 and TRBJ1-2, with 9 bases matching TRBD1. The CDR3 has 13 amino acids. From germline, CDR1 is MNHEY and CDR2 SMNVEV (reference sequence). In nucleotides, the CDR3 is TGTGGCAGGGCCCCAGGACAGGGGAAGGGCTACACCTTC. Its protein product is CGRAPGQGKGYTF.

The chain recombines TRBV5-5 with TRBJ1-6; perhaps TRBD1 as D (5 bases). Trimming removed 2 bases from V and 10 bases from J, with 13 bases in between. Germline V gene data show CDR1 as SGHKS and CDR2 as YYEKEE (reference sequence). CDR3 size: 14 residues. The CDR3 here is CASSFGARESPLHF. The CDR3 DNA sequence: TGTGCCAGCAGCTTCGGGGCGCGGGAATCACCCCTCCACTTT. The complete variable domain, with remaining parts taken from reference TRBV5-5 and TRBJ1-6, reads DAGVTQSPTHLIKTRGQQVTLRCSPISGHKSVSWYQQVLGQGPQFIFQYYEKEERGRGNFPDRFSARQFPNYSSELNVNALLLGDSALYLCASSFGARESPLHFGNGTRLTVT.

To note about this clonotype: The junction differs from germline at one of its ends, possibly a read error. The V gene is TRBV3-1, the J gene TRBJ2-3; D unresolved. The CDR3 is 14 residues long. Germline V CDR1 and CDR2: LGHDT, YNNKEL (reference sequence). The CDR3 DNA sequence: TGTGCCAGCAGCCAAGGAACGAACACAGATACGAAGTATTTT. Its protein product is CASSQGTNTDTKYF.

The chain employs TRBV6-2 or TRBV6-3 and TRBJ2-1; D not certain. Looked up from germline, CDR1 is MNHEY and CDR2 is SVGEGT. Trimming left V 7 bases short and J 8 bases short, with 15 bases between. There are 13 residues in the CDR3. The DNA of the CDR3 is TGTGCCAGCATACGTGGAAGCTCCTATGAGCAGTTCTTC. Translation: CASIRGSSYEQFF.

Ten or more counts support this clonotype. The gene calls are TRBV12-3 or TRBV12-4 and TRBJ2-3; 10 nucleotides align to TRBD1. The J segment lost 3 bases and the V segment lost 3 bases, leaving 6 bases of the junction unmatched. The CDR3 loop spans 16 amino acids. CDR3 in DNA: TGTGCCAGCAGTTTCAGGGACAGGGGACGTACAGATACGCAGTATTTT. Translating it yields CASSFRDRGRTDTQYF.

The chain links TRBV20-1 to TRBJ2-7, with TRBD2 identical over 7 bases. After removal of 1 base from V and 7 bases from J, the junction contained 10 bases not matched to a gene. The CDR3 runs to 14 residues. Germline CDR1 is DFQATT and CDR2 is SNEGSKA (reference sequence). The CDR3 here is CSARVRGGAGEQYF. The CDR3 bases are TGCAGTGCTAGAGTACGGGGAGGGGCGGGGGAGCAGTACTTC.